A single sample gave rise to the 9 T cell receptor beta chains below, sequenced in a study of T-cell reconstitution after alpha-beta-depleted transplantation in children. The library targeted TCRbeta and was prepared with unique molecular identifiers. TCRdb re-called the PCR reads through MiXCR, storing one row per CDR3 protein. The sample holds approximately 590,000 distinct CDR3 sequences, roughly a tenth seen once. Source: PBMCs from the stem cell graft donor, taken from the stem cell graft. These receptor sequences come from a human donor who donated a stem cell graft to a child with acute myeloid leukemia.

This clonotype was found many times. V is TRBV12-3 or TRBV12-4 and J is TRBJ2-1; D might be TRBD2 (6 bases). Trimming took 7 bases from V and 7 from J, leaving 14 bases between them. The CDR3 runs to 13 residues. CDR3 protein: CASTRDSNNEQFF. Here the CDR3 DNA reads TGTGCCAGCACTCGGGACTCTAATAATGAGCAGTTCTTC.

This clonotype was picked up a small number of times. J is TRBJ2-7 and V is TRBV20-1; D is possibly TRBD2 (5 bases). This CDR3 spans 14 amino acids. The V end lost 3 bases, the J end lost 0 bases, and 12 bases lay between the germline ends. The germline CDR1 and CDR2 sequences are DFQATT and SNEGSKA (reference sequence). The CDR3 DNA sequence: TGCAGTGCTAGTGGCGCCGGGAACTCCTACGAGCAGTACTTC. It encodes CSASGAGNSYEQYF.

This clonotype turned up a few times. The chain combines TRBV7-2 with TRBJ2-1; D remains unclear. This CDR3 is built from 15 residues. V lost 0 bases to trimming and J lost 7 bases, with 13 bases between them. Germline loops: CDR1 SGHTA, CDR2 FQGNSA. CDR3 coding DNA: TGTGCCAGCAGCTTAGCGATCGGAGAACCAAATGAGCAGTTCTTC. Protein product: CASSLAIGEPNEQFF.

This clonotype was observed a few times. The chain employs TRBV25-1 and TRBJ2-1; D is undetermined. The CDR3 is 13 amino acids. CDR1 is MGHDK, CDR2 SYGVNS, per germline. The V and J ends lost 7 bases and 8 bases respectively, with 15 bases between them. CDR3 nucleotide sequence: TGTGCCAGCATCCGCCCCGCTGGGCATGAGCAGTTCTTC. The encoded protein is CASIRPAGHEQFF.

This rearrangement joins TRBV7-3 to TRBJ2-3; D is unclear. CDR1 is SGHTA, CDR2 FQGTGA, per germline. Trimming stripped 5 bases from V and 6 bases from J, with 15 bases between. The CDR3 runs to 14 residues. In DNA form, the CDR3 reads TGTGCCAGCAGCCCATCACTAAAAGCGGATACGCAGTATTTT. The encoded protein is CASSPSLKADTQYF.

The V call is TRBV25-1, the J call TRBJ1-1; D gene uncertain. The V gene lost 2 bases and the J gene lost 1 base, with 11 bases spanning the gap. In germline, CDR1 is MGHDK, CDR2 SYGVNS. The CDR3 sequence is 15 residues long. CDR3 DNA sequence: TGTGCCAGCAGTGAACCCGGACGACCGAACACTGAAGCTTTCTTT. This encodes CASSEPGRPNTEAFF.

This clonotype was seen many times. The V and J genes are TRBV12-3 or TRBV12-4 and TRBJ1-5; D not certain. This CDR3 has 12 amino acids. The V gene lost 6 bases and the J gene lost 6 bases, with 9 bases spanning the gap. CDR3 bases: TGTGCCAGCAGACTTATGAGTCAGCCCCAGCATTTT. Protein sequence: CASRLMSQPQHF.

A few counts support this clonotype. The DNA of the CDR3 is TGCAGTGCTAGAGATGGAGGGGGCCAAGCTTTCTTT. It translates to CSARDGGGQAFF. V gene TRBV20-1 combines with J gene TRBJ1-1; 7 positions agree with TRBD1. V shed 0 bases, J shed 9 bases, and the junction held 4 bases outside the gene matches. This CDR3 is 12 amino acids long. From germline, CDR1 is DFQATT and CDR2 SNEGSKA (reference sequence).

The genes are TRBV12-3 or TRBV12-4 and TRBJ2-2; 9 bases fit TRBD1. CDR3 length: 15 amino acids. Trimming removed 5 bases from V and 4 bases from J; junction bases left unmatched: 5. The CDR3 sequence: CASSGRTGVTGELFF. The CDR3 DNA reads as TGTGCCAGCAGTGGCAGGACAGGGGTCACCGGGGAGCTGTTTTTT.